The next 19 T cell receptor beta chains were all read from a single sample in a study of OX40 agonist ivuxolimab in advanced cancers. This table comes from immunoSEQ multiplex PCR, and its TCRdb copy is limited to in-frame clones, with some not included. Of 55,000 to 85,000 clones listed, over 75% were seen once; the top ten hold about 0.66%. Source: CD4+ or CD8+ T cells sorted from blood, taken in a trial of the OX40 agonist ivuxolimab. The receptors were sampled from an adult with an advanced solid tumor such as melanoma, head and neck, liver or kidney cancer.

The gene calls are TRBV7-2 and TRBJ2-3, with 12 nucleotides matching TRBD2. The CDR3 spans 17 residues. V gave up 4 bases and J gave up 5 bases; unmatched junction bases: 10. The germline V gene has CDR1 SGHTA and CDR2 FQGNSA. The CDR3 region is CASSWTLAGGPGDTQYF. As DNA, the CDR3 is TGTGCCAGCAGCTGGACTCTAGCGGGGGGGCCCGGAGATACGCAGTATTTT.

The chain uses TRBV18 and TRBJ1-2; TRBD1 agrees at 11 bases. V lost 4 bases to trimming and J lost 1 base; unmatched junction nucleotides: 5. This CDR3 contains 16 residues. CDR1 and CDR2 from the germline V gene are KGHSH and LQKENI. In DNA, the CDR3 is TGTGCCAGCTCACTGGGGACAGGGGGTCTTAACTATGGCTACACCTTC. It specifies CASSLGTGGLNYGYTF.

The chain combines TRBV27 with TRBJ1-2; TRBD1 is a possible D gene (5 bases). The V end was cut by 3 bases, the J end by 8 bases, with 13 bases between. This CDR3 is 13 amino acids long. The germline CDR1 and CDR2 sequences are MNHEY and SMNVEV (reference sequence). CDR3 DNA: TGTGCCAGCAGTTTGGGGCAGGGATTGGGCTACACCTTC. Translated, it gives CASSLGQGLGYTF.

The chain combines TRBV12-5 with TRBJ1-5; 8 nucleotides line up with TRBD1. From germline, CDR1 is LGHNT and CDR2 FRNRAP. V was pared by 1 base and J by 4 bases, with 9 bases of the junction left unmatched. The CDR3 runs to 17 residues. CDR3 DNA: TGTGCTAGTGGTTTGGGTGGGCAGGGGGCGGAAAATCAGCCCCAGCATTTT. Its translation is CASGLGGQGAENQPQHF. The whole variable domain, filled in from reference TRBV12-5 and TRBJ1-5, reads DARVTQTPRHKVTEMGQEVTMRCQPILGHNTVFWYRQTMMQGLELLAYFRNRAPLDDSGMPKDRFSAEMPDATLATLKIQPSEPRDSAVYFCASGLGGQGAENQPQHFGDGTRLSIL.

In DNA, the CDR3 is TGTGCCAGCAGCCCCCGGGACAGGGTAGCTGAAGCTTTCTTT. Residues: CASSPRDRVAEAFF. The rearrangement uses TRBV5-4 and TRBJ1-1; TRBD1 agrees at 9 bases. The germline V gene encodes CDR1 SGHNT and CDR2 YYREEE (reference sequence). The CDR3 is made up of 14 amino acids. The V segment lost 4 bases and the J segment 6 bases; nucleotides outside the gene matches: 7.

The chain employs TRBV2 and TRBJ2-3; D might be TRBD2 (5 bases). The CDR3 totals 15 residues. Germline CDR1 reads SNHLY; CDR2 reads FYNNEI. The V end lost 1 base, the J end lost 5 bases, and 13 bases lay between the germline ends. The CDR3 nucleotides read TGTGCCAGCAGTGAAGTCGGAGGTGGCGGAGATACGCAGTATTTT. Its protein product is CASSEVGGGGDTQYF.

The chain couples TRBV7-2 to TRBJ1-5; no clear D. Per the germline V gene, CDR1 is SGHTA and CDR2 is FQGNSA. The germline V and J ends were trimmed by 2 bases and 3 bases, with 5 bases remaining between them. This CDR3 has 13 amino acids. The chain's CDR3 is CASSLQPNQPQHF. DNA of the CDR3: TGTGCCAGCAGCTTACAACCCAATCAGCCCCAGCATTTT.

The V gene is TRBV4-1, the J gene TRBJ1-2; the match to TRBD1 covers 9 bases. Germline CDR1 MGHRA, CDR2 YSYEKL. The CDR3 sequence is 16 residues long. The ends lost 1 base at V and 7 bases at J; junction bases unmatched: 10. Here the CDR3 reads CASSQAGTGTMVGYTF. As DNA, the CDR3 is TGCGCCAGCAGCCAAGCCGGGACAGGGACAATGGTTGGCTACACCTTC.

The chain links TRBV18 to TRBJ2-2; D is perhaps TRBD1 (6 bases). Looked up from germline, CDR1 is KGHSH and CDR2 is LQKENI. This CDR3 has 14 amino acids. V was shortened by 4 bases and J by 9 bases, with 15 bases between the two germline ends. The CDR3 coding sequence is TGTGCCAGCTCACTCGGACAGTTGGACCGGGAGCTGTTTTTT. Translating gives CASSLGQLDRELFF.

The genes are TRBV19 and TRBJ1-1; TRBD1 is a possible D gene (6 bases). The CDR3 has 15 amino acids. V was cut by 4 bases and J by 1 base, with 13 bases left in between. The germline V gene has CDR1 LNHDA and CDR2 SQIVND (reference sequence). The CDR3, as DNA: TGTGCCAGTAGTAGGGGGGACACAGGGAACACTGAAGCTTTCTTT. It translates to CASSRGDTGNTEAFF. The full variable domain, rest sourced from reference TRBV19 and TRBJ1-1, is DGGITQSPKYLFRKEGQNVTLSCEQNLNHDAMYWYRQDPGQGLRLIYYSQIVNDFQKGDIAEGYSVSREKKESFPLTVTSAQKNPTAFYLCASSRGDTGNTEAFFGQGTRLTVV.

The chain carries TRBV7-9 and TRBJ1-2; TRBD1 is a possible D gene (6 bases). Deletions cut 3 bases from V and 3 bases from J, with 11 bases between. The CDR3 contains 14 residues. The germline V gene encodes CDR1 SEHNR and CDR2 FQNEAQ (reference sequence). CDR3 residues: CASSLRRGDYGYTF. CDR3 in DNA: TGTGCCAGCAGCTTGAGAAGGGGGGACTATGGCTACACCTTC.

The chain recombines TRBV23-1 with TRBJ2-1, with no clear D. TRBV23-1 is known as an ORF, though its function is uncertain. The CDR3 is 11 residues long. Trimming took off 4 bases at V and 10 bases at J, with 8 bases between the two ends. CDR3 coding DNA: TGCGCCAGCAGTCGAGGAAGGGAGCAGTTCTTC. It encodes CASSRGREQFF.

This rearrangement joins TRBV5-1 to TRBJ2-3, with D hard to call. The CDR3 is 11 amino acids. Germline V gene sequence: CDR1 SGHRS, CDR2 YFSETQ. V was pared by 1 base and J by 6 bases, with 3 bases between. The CDR3 sequence: CASSLRDTQYF. Written as DNA, the CDR3 is TGCGCCAGCAGCTTGAGGGATACGCAGTATTTT.

The V gene is TRBV5-1, the J gene TRBJ2-2; 8 positions match TRBD2. Germline V gene data show CDR1 as SGHRS and CDR2 as YFSETQ. The CDR3 sequence is 16 residues long. The V gene end was trimmed by 4 bases and the J gene end by 1 base; junction bases not matched to a gene: 6. CDR3: CASSPTGGLNTGELFF. The CDR3 DNA sequence: TGCGCCAGCAGCCCAACGGGGGGGCTGAACACCGGGGAGCTGTTTTTT. Combining the CDR3 with reference TRBV5-1 and TRBJ2-2 gives the whole variable domain KAGVTQTPRYLIKTRGQQVTLSCSPISGHRSVSWYQQTPGQGLQFLFEYFSETQRNKGNFPGRFSGRQFSNSRSEMNVSTLELGDSALYLCASSPTGGLNTGELFFGEGSRLTVL.

The genes are TRBV7-9 and TRBJ1-5; D remains unclear. CDR1 is SEHNR, CDR2 FQNEAQ, per germline (reference sequence). The CDR3 contains 16 residues. Trimming took off 1 base at V and 0 bases at J, with 10 bases between the two ends. CDR3 nucleotides: TGTGCCAGCAGCTTAGGAGGGTCAGTTAGCAATCAGCCCCAGCATTTT. Translated, it gives CASSLGGSVSNQPQHF.

The CDR3 reads CASSQEPQLAGGNTGELFF. The CDR3 region has the DNA TGCGCCAGCAGCCAAGAGCCCCAACTAGCGGGGGGTAACACCGGGGAGCTGTTTTTT. The genes are TRBV4-1 and TRBJ2-2, with 12 bases aligning to TRBD2. From germline, CDR1 is MGHRA and CDR2 YSYEKL. The V and J ends lost 0 bases and 2 bases, in that order; junction bases with no gene match: 7. The CDR3 runs to 19 residues.

This chain joins TRBV11-1 and TRBJ2-1; 8 bases are shared with TRBD1. This CDR3 comprises 14 residues. Germline values: CDR1 SGHAT, CDR2 FQDESV (reference sequence). Germline trimming cut 5 bases from V and 9 bases from J; bases unmatched to any gene: 9. The CDR3 spells CASSLGQDYGEQFF. As DNA, the CDR3 is TGTGCCAGCAGCCTGGGACAGGATTACGGTGAGCAGTTCTTC.

V and J are TRBV9 and TRBJ1-2; 9 bases match TRBD1. There are 15 residues in the CDR3. Unmatched junction bases numbered 6, after V lost 2 bases and J lost 4 bases. Germline CDR1 is SGDLS and CDR2 is YYNGEE. CDR3 DNA sequence: TGTGCCAGCAGCGTCCGGGACAGGGACTTCTATGGCTACACCTTC. Translation gives CASSVRDRDFYGYTF.

V usage is TRBV6-1 and J usage is TRBJ2-7; no definite D call. The V and J ends lost 2 bases and 3 bases respectively, with 5 bases between them. This CDR3 comprises 12 residues. Germline loops: CDR1 MNHNS, CDR2 SASEGT. In DNA form, the CDR3 reads TGTGCCAGCAGTGAATTGGGCTACGAGCAGTACTTC. It encodes CASSELGYEQYF.